The 19 T cell receptor beta chains below were found in one sample sequenced in a study of T cell responses to AZD1222 COVID-19 vaccine. The data were produced by immunoSEQ multiplex PCR, yet TCRdb's version contains in-frame clones alone and is incomplete. Of about 170,000 clones in the sample, approximately 95% were seen once. The sample consisted of peripheral blood, taken on day 0 of AZD1222 vaccination. The receptor source for this set is an adult in good health.

The rearrangement links TRBV18 to TRBJ1-2, with D possibly being TRBD1 (5 bases). CDR3 size: 15 residues. CDR1 is KGHSH and CDR2 is LQKENI in the germline V gene. The V and J ends lost 3 bases and 7 bases respectively, with 18 bases between them. CDR3: CASSPSRDFIGGYTF. The CDR3 nucleotides read TGTGCCAGCTCACCCTCCAGGGACTTTATTGGTGGCTACACCTTC.

The V gene is TRBV14, the J gene TRBJ2-4, with D tentatively TRBD1 (6 bases). V dropped 4 bases and J dropped 2 bases, with 15 bases sitting between them. The CDR3 contains 16 residues. Germline loops: CDR1 SGHDN, CDR2 FVKESK. For the CDR3, the DNA is TGTGCCAGCAGCCTAGAACGTACAGGGCCCAAAAACATTCAGTACTTC. Translated, it gives CASSLERTGPKNIQYF. Full variable domain (outside the CDR3, taken from reference TRBV14 and TRBJ2-4): EAGVTQFPSHSVIEKGQTVTLRCDPISGHDNLYWYRRVMGKEIKFLLHFVKESKQDESGMPNNRFLAERTGGTYSTLKVQPAELEDSGVYFCASSLERTGPKNIQYFGAGTRLSVL.

This clone was picked up a small number of times. This chain uses TRBV5-1 with TRBJ1-1, with 8 bases fitting TRBD1. The trim removed 0 bases at V and 0 bases at J, leaving 7 bases unmatched. The CDR3 runs 17 residues. In germline, CDR1 is SGHRS, CDR2 YFSETQ. The DNA for the CDR3 is TGCGCCAGCAGCTTGGCTCTTGCAGGGGGCTTGAACACTGAAGCTTTCTTT. This translates into CASSLALAGGLNTEAFF.

This sequence joins TRBV3-1 (or the pseudogene TRBV3-2) and TRBJ1-4, with 7 nucleotides matching TRBD1. The junction had 4 bases not matched to a gene; V was cut back by 2 bases and J by 7 bases. This CDR3 region has 14 residues. Germline V gives CDR1 LGHDT, CDR2 YNNKEL (reference sequence). CDR3 in amino acids: CASSQRGLREKLFF. Written as DNA, the CDR3 is TGTGCCAGCAGCCAAAGGGGGCTACGTGAAAAACTGTTTTTT.

In this sample, this clone turned up a few times. The chain links TRBV6-1 to TRBJ2-5, with no clear D. This CDR3 comprises 14 residues. Trimming pared 3 bases from V and 0 bases from J, leaving 8 bases between. In germline, CDR1 is MNHNS, CDR2 SASEGT. CDR3 region: CASSETKYQETQYF. In DNA, the CDR3 is TGTGCCAGCAGTGAGACCAAGTACCAAGAGACCCAGTACTTC.

V is TRBV7-2 and J is TRBJ1-2; 10 positions agree with TRBD1. Germline CDR1 and CDR2: SGHTA and FQGNSA. This CDR3 spans 14 amino acids. V lost 4 bases, J lost 2 bases, and 1 base stayed unmatched. CDR3 sequence reads: CASSWTGGNYGYTF. The CDR3, as DNA: TGTGCCAGCAGCTGGACAGGGGGAAACTATGGCTACACCTTC.

The chain joins TRBV19 to TRBJ1-5; 7 nucleotides align to TRBD1. The length of the CDR3 is 16 residues. In germline, CDR1 is LNHDA, CDR2 SQIVND (reference sequence). The ends lost 5 bases at V and 5 bases at J; junction bases unmatched: 12. The CDR3 region is CASSPLPTGSHQPQHF. CDR3 nucleotide sequence: TGTGCCAGTAGTCCCCTACCGACAGGGTCGCATCAGCCCCAGCATTTT.

The chain links TRBV6-1 to TRBJ1-1; D gene unclear. This CDR3 has 13 amino acids. From germline, CDR1 is MNHNS and CDR2 SASEGT. Trimming removed 2 bases at V and 0 bases at J, with 4 bases between. As DNA, the CDR3 is TGTGCCAGCAGTGAACACGTGAACACTGAAGCTTTCTTT. Its protein is CASSEHVNTEAFF.

In DNA form, the CDR3 reads TGTGCCAGCAGTGAATGGGGGCTGAACTATGGCTACACCTTC. Amino acids: CASSEWGLNYGYTF. This chain connects TRBV2 to TRBJ1-2, with D perhaps TRBD1 (6 bases). V shed 2 bases and J shed 2 bases, with 9 bases lying between them. This CDR3 comprises 14 residues. Germline loops: CDR1 SNHLY, CDR2 FYNNEI.

The genes are TRBV3-1 (or the pseudogene TRBV3-2) and TRBJ2-3, with 8 bases lining up with TRBD2. The ends lost 4 bases at V and 5 bases at J; junction bases unmatched: 11. This CDR3 is built from 16 residues. The germline V gene encodes CDR1 LGHDT and CDR2 YNNKEL (reference sequence). The chain's CDR3 is CASSPTRGGLGDTQYF. DNA for the CDR3: TGTGCCAGCAGCCCAACCCGGGGGGGCCTGGGAGATACGCAGTATTTT.

The chain links TRBV12-3 or TRBV12-4 to TRBJ1-4, with D perhaps TRBD1 (6 bases). Deletions cut 3 bases from V and 13 bases from J, with 12 bases between. The CDR3 extends over 12 amino acids. This chain's CDR3 is CASSLRGTRLFF. The CDR3, as DNA: TGTGCCAGCAGTTTGCGCGGGACAAGACTGTTTTTT.

The chain carries TRBV6-5 and TRBJ1-2, with TRBD1 as a possible D gene (6 bases). The ends were cut back, 5 bases at V and 2 bases at J, with 9 bases in the middle. CDR1 and CDR2 from the germline V gene are MNHEY and SVGAGI. The CDR3 length is 13 residues. The CDR3 loop is CASSPQGNYGYTF. The CDR3 nucleotides read TGTGCCAGCAGTCCTCAGGGGAACTATGGCTACACCTTC.

The chain carries TRBV10-1 and TRBJ2-2; 9 bases line up with TRBD2. The length of the CDR3 is 17 residues. Unmatched junction bases numbered 12, after V lost 7 bases and J lost 3 bases. CDR1 and CDR2 (germline): WNHNN, SYGVQD (reference sequence). CDR3 bases: TGCGCCAGCAACTTTGGACTAGCGCCCAAGGACACCGGGGAGCTGTTTTTT. The encoded protein is CASNFGLAPKDTGELFF.

The chain combines TRBV6-2 or TRBV6-3 with TRBJ1-2; the D gene is possibly TRBD1 (6 bases). Trimming stripped 5 bases from V and 5 bases from J, with 9 bases between. Germline loops: CDR1 MNHEY, CDR2 SVGEGT. The CDR3 is 12 amino acids. CDR3 residues: CASSDGQYGYTF. DNA of the CDR3: TGTGCCAGCAGTGACGGACAGTATGGCTACACCTTC.

The rearrangement uses TRBV11-3 and TRBJ1-2, with D perhaps TRBD1 (6 bases). Germline-derived CDR1 and CDR2 are SGHNT and YENEEA. The V gene lost 6 bases and the J gene lost 0 bases, with 14 bases spanning the gap. This CDR3 is 15 amino acids long. The CDR3 here is CASRRGAGPNYGYTF. In DNA form, the CDR3 reads TGTGCCAGCAGACGGGGGGCGGGGCCTAACTATGGCTACACCTTC.

The chain is built from TRBV19 and TRBJ2-2, with a weak D call TRBD2 (6 bases). The CDR3 has 12 residues. From germline, CDR1 is LNHDA and CDR2 SQIVND (reference sequence). V was shortened by 4 bases and J by 9 bases, with 9 bases between the two germline ends. Here the CDR3 reads CASSNGRWELFF. The CDR3 DNA reads TGTGCCAGTAGTAACGGGAGATGGGAGCTGTTTTTT.

J is TRBJ2-7 and V is TRBV6-2 or TRBV6-3; no reliable D call. The germline V gene encodes CDR1 MNHEY and CDR2 SVGEGT. V lost 5 bases, J lost 0 bases, and 5 bases lay in between. The CDR3 covers 12 residues. The CDR3: CASSVASYEQYF. As DNA, the CDR3 is TGTGCCAGCAGTGTCGCCTCCTACGAGCAGTACTTC.

J is TRBJ1-2 and V is TRBV18; no firm D call. V was trimmed by 3 bases and J by 0 bases, leaving 17 bases between them. The length of the CDR3 is 17 residues. CDR1 and CDR2 from the germline V gene are KGHSH and LQKENI. The CDR3 bases are TGTGCCAGCTCACCTTCGGCGGGAATATTTGCTAACTATGGCTACACCTTC. Protein sequence: CASSPSAGIFANYGYTF. Together with reference TRBV18 and TRBJ1-2, the CDR3 gives the full variable domain: NAGVMQNPRHLVRRRGQEARLRCSPMKGHSHVYWYRQLPEEGLKFMVYLQKENIIDESGMPKERFSAEFPKEGPSILRIQQVVRGDSAAYFCASSPSAGIFANYGYTFGSGTRLTVV.

The chain links TRBV6-5 to TRBJ2-5, with 12 positions matching TRBD1. Losses at the gene ends were 2 bases for V and 5 bases for J; bases not matched to a gene: 3. Germline V gene lookup returns CDR1 MNHEY and CDR2 SVGAGI. This CDR3 contains 15 residues. This chain's CDR3 is CASSYGTGGLETQYF. CDR3 sequence (DNA): TGTGCCAGCAGTTACGGGACAGGGGGCCTGGAGACCCAGTACTTC.